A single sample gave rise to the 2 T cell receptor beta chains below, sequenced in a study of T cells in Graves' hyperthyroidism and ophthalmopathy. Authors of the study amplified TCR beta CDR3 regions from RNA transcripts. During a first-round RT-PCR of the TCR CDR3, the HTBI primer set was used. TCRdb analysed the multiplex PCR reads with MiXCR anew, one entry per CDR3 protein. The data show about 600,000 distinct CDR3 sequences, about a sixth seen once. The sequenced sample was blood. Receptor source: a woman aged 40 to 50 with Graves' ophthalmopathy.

The CDR3 loop is CASSLGAAGSLEQYF. In DNA, the CDR3 is TGTGCCAGCAGCTTAGGGGCGGCAGGGAGTCTCGAGCAGTACTTC. V and J are TRBV7-9 and TRBJ2-7; D could derive from TRBD1 or TRBD2 (5 bases each). V was clipped by 1 base and J by 6 bases, with 16 bases between them. This CDR3 is 15 amino acids long. Looked up from germline, CDR1 is SEHNR and CDR2 is FQNEAQ (reference sequence).

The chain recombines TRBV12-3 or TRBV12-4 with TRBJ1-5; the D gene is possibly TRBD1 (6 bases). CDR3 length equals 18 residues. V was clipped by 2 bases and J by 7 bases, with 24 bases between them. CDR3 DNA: TGTGCCAGCAGTTTAAGGGGGGTTGACAGCGTAAATCTACAGCCCCAGCATTTT. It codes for CASSLRGVDSVNLQPQHF.